These 2 T cell receptor beta chains share one sample of origin, sequenced in a study of cytomegalovirus exposure and HLA in healthy donors. PCR used 60 Vbeta primers and 13 Jbeta primers. The repertoire was sequenced with immunoSEQ multiplex PCR; TCRdb's copy has only in-frame clones and lacks some. The table records over 200,000 clones, over 80% of them present only once. Material for sequencing was PBMCs. The receptors come from a woman aged 40 to 50 in good health and CMV-seropositive.

A single count supports this clone. The chain couples TRBV7-2 to TRBJ2-4, with TRBD2 matching 11 bases. The germline V gene encodes CDR1 SGHTA and CDR2 FQGNSA. This CDR3 has 14 residues. Germline trimming cut 3 bases from V and 6 bases from J; bases unmatched to any gene: 1. The CDR3 reads CASSFSGRANIQYF. Written as DNA, the CDR3 is TGTGCCAGCAGCTTTAGCGGGAGGGCAAACATTCAGTACTTC.

This sequence joins TRBV11-3 and TRBJ1-6; D call uncertain. CDR1 is SGHNT and CDR2 is YENEEA in the germline V gene. The ends were cut back, 5 bases at V and 10 bases at J, with 15 bases in the middle. This CDR3 is built from 14 residues. In nucleotides, the CDR3 is TGTGCCAGCAGCCCCCGTGGAGGAGGATCACCCCTCCACTTT. It codes for CASSPRGGGSPLHF.